This is a list of T cell receptor beta chains from one sample in a study of shared clonotypes between healthy human individuals. Produced via immunoSEQ multiplex PCR; TCRdb's table is partial and in-frame only. The sample holds 2 million to 2.5 million clones; about nine tenths are singletons and the top ten take 0.37%. Sequencing was done on a sample of naive CD4+ T cells from PBMCs. These receptors originate from a man in his late teens or twenties in good health. Some clones in this sample may be carry-over from other donors' samples. The CDR3 runs from the conserved cysteine through the conserved F or W.

J gene,CDR3 length,V gene,CDR3 protein
TRBJ1-5,15,TRBV16,CASSLPFAGAQPQHF
TRBJ1-2,13,TRBV5-1,CASSLGQSEGYTF
TRBJ2-3,13,TRBV6-1,CASRVGGTDTQYF
TRBJ1-5,18,TRBV27,CASRDLGTESYSNQPQHF
TRBJ2-3,18,TRBV9,CASSVAGLARTHTDTQYF
TRBJ2-5,16,TRBV21-1,CASRKICYTFSETQYF
TRBJ1-2,12,TRBV28,CASGRGGYGYTF
TRBJ1-1,15,TRBV18,CASSRANPTGTEAFF
TRBJ2-1,14,TRBV5-1,CASSKTGANNEQFF
TRBJ1-2,13,TRBV2,CASSQEGARGYTF
TRBJ2-7,14,TRBV27,CASSLSPNWYEQYF
TRBJ1-5,14,TRBV30,CAWSVISSNQPQHF
TRBJ1-2,13,TRBV27,CASSPRGDYGYTF
TRBJ1-1,14,TRBV2,CASSKTGGDTEAFF
TRBJ1-2,12,TRBV29-1,CSAGQGTYGYTF
TRBJ2-6,18,TRBV28,CASSRAKGLLSGANVLTF
TRBJ2-3,17,TRBV4-1,CASSQVQGQRGTDTQYF
TRBJ2-7,14,TRBV9,CASSQTSGSYEQYF
TRBJ1-6,12,TRBV4-1,CASSQVSSPLHF
TRBJ1-4,14,TRBV28,CASSLWGNNEKLFF
TRBJ1-1,16,TRBV7-9,CASSLIKQQGRTEAFF
TRBJ1-2,17,TRBV4-3,CASSPRPAGSSNYGYTF
TRBJ1-5,14,TRBV9,CASSDQGSGQPQHF
TRBJ1-4,14,TRBV5-1,CASTRTGGDEKLFF
TRBJ2-5,12,TRBV4-1,CASSHEGQTQYF
TRBJ2-3,13,TRBV28,CASTKPTADTQYF
TRBJ1-1,17,TRBV7-9,CASSPPGGAFMNTEAFF
TRBJ2-7,12,TRBV2,CASNQGRREQYF
TRBJ2-1,14,TRBV6-5,CASRGGILYNEQFF
TRBJ2-5,15,TRBV5-1,CASSLAAGLQETQYF
TRBJ2-1,15,TRBV5-1,CASSIRLAGEGEQFF
TRBJ2-5,14,TRBV29-1,CSAPGTTRGETQYF
TRBJ2-7,16,TRBV27,CASSLSRLAGPHEQYF
TRBJ2-3,16,TRBV28,CASSLSEVTVGNTQYF
TRBJ2-3,16,TRBV7-3,CASSLGLAGDTDTQYF
TRBJ1-2,17,TRBV11-2,CASSPGALGFPNYGYTF